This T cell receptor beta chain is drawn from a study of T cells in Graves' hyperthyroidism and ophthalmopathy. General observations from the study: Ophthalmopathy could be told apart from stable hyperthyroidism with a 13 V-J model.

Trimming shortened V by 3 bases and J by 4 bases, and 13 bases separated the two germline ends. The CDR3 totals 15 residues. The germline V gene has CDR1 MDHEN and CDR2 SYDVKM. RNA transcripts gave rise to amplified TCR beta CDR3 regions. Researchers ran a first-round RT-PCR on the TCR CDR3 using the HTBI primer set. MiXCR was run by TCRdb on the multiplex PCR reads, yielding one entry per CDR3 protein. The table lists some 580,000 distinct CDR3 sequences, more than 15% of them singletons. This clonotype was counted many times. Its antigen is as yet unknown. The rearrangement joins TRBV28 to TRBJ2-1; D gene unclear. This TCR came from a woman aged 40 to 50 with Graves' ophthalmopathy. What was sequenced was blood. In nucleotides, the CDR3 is TGTGCCAGCAGTTTTGGTGGAGTTTTATACAATGAGCAGTTCTTC. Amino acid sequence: CASSFGGVLYNEQFF.